Shown below are 13 T cell receptor beta chains from a single sample sequenced in a study of blood T cell repertoires in COVID-19. Assay: immunoSEQ multiplex PCR; the TCRdb copy retains only in-frame clones and omits some. The repertoire holds roughly 86,000 clones, about 86% seen once, with roughly 6.2% in the top ten. Sequenced: peripheral blood. Source of these receptors: a man aged 55 to 70 with acute or convalescent COVID-19.

This clone has just a few counts. The CDR3 is CASSVGTGNYGYTF. In nucleotides, the CDR3 is TGTGCCAGCAGCGTAGGGACAGGGAACTATGGCTACACCTTC. The J gene is TRBJ1-2, the V gene TRBV9; 8 bases match TRBD1. CDR3 length: 14 residues. V shed 0 bases, J shed 2 bases, and the junction held 0 bases outside the gene matches. CDR1 and CDR2 (germline): SGDLS, YYNGEE. The full variable domain, with the rest looked up from reference TRBV9 and TRBJ1-2, is DSGVTQTPKHLITATGQRVTLRCSPRSGDLSVYWYQQSLDQGLQFLIQYYNGEERAKGNILERFSAQQFPDLHSELNLSSLELGDSALYFCASSVGTGNYGYTFGSGTRLTVV.

The CDR3 sequence is CASSGYYEQYF. CDR3 sequence (DNA): TGTGCCAGCAGCGGTTACTACGAGCAGTACTTC. V and J are TRBV28 and TRBJ2-7; D is undetermined. The CDR3 runs to 11 residues. The germline V gene encodes CDR1 MDHEN and CDR2 SYDVKM. V lost 6 bases to trimming and J lost 3 bases, with 6 bases between them.

This clone was counted a few times. The V call is TRBV15, the J call TRBJ2-7; 13 nucleotides align to TRBD2. Germline CDR1 reads LNHNV; CDR2 reads YYDKDF (reference sequence). CDR3 length equals 18 residues. The ends lost 0 bases at V and 1 base at J; junction bases unmatched: 6. The CDR3, as DNA: TGTGCCACCAGCAGAGAAAGGACTAGCGGGGGCCTTTCCTACGAGCAGTACTTC. Its translation is CATSRERTSGGLSYEQYF.

V gene TRBV12-5 combines with J gene TRBJ2-3; TRBD2 matches 10 bases. Germline assignment: CDR1 LGHNT and CDR2 FRNRAP. The length of the CDR3 is 17 residues. The trim removed 0 bases at V and 3 bases at J, leaving 6 bases unmatched. The CDR3 nucleotides are TGTGCTAGTGGTTTGGTACTAACTAGCGGGGCGACAGATACGCAGTATTTT. It specifies CASGLVLTSGATDTQYF.

This clone is a singleton in its sample. The rearrangement joins TRBV5-5 to TRBJ1-3; unclear D gene. The length of the CDR3 is 15 residues. V lost 2 bases, J lost 3 bases, and 12 bases lay in between. The germline CDR1 and CDR2 sequences are SGHKS and YYEKEE (reference sequence). Written as DNA, the CDR3 is TGTGCCAGCAGCTTACCGGGGAGGGTTGGAAACACCATATATTTT. Translation gives CASSLPGRVGNTIYF.

The chain combines TRBV5-1 with TRBJ2-7; weak D call: TRBD2 (6 bases). V was cut by 4 bases and J by 6 bases, with 8 bases left in between. This CDR3 has 11 amino acids. From germline, CDR1 is SGHRS and CDR2 YFSETQ. CDR3 nucleotide sequence: TGCGCCAGCAGCCCCGGGAGCGAGCAGTACTTC. Its protein is CASSPGSEQYF.

This chain joins TRBV15 and TRBJ1-6; D is possibly TRBD1 (5 bases). This CDR3 region has 18 residues. CDR1 and CDR2 from the germline V gene are LNHNV and YYDKDF (reference sequence). V was cut by 1 base and J by 0 bases, with 13 bases left in between. The CDR3 here is CATSRATALSSYNSPLHF. The CDR3 DNA follows: TGTGCCACCAGCAGAGCGACAGCCCTGAGCTCCTATAATTCACCCCTCCACTTT. Full variable domain (outside the CDR3, taken from reference TRBV15 and TRBJ1-6): DAMVIQNPRYQVTQFGKPVTLSCSQTLNHNVMYWYQQKSSQAPKLLFHYYDKDFNNEADTPDNFQSRRPNTSFCFLDIRSPGLGDTAMYLCATSRATALSSYNSPLHFGNGTRLTVT.

This clone has more than one count but fewer than ten. This sequence joins TRBV5-6 and TRBJ2-1; TRBD2 matches at 8 bases. The length of the CDR3 is 15 residues. Unmatched junction bases numbered 3, after V lost 4 bases and J lost 0 bases. CDR1 is SGHDT and CDR2 is YYEEEE in the germline V gene. This CDR3 reads CASSREGSSYNEQFF. The CDR3 DNA is TGTGCCAGCAGCCGGGAGGGTAGCTCCTACAATGAGCAGTTCTTC.

The chain links TRBV3-1 (or the pseudogene TRBV3-2) to TRBJ2-1; 7 bases align to TRBD1. There are 19 residues in the CDR3. Germline V CDR1 and CDR2: LGHDT, YNNKEL (reference sequence). The V gene end was trimmed by 0 bases and the J gene end by 4 bases; junction bases not matched to a gene: 15. CDR3: CASSQDRVKVGQPYNEQFF. CDR3 DNA: TGTGCCAGCAGCCAAGATCGGGTTAAGGTGGGACAGCCGTACAATGAGCAGTTCTTC.

The genes are TRBV25-1 and TRBJ1-4, with 7 bases matching TRBD1. The V gene end was trimmed by 7 bases and the J gene end by 4 bases; junction bases not matched to a gene: 3. Germline V gene sequence: CDR1 MGHDK, CDR2 SYGVNS. The CDR3 sequence is 13 residues long. The DNA of the CDR3 is TGTGCCAGCACTGACAGGGTTAATGAAAAACTGTTTTTT. Amino acid sequence: CASTDRVNEKLFF.

This chain connects TRBV3-1 (or the pseudogene TRBV3-2) to TRBJ1-1; the D is unclear. Germline CDR1 reads LGHDT; CDR2 reads YNNKEL (reference sequence). This CDR3 comprises 15 residues. The ends were cut back, 0 bases at V and 5 bases at J, with 13 bases in the middle. CDR3 amino acids: CASSQDSGRRTEAFF. Here the CDR3 DNA reads TGTGCCAGCAGCCAAGATAGCGGGCGGAGAACTGAAGCTTTCTTT.

The gene calls are TRBV11-2 and TRBJ1-2, with a weak D call TRBD1 (5 bases). Germline V gene data show CDR1 as SGHAT and CDR2 as FQNNGV. V dropped 1 base and J dropped 2 bases, with 8 bases sitting between them. The CDR3 runs 14 residues. CDR3 sequence: CASSLGQGNYGYTF. DNA for the CDR3: TGTGCCAGCAGCTTAGGGCAGGGAAACTATGGCTACACCTTC.

This sequence joins TRBV29-1 and TRBJ2-5, with TRBD1 as a possible D gene (6 bases). Germline V CDR1 and CDR2: SQVTM, ANQGSEA. V shed 1 base and J shed 5 bases, with 14 bases lying between them. The CDR3 spans 14 residues. CDR3 sequence: CSVEGVGGVETQYF. The DNA for the CDR3 is TGCAGCGTTGAAGGGGTTGGGGGCGTTGAGACCCAGTACTTC.